One T cell receptor beta chain is described in this entry. The assay was immunoSEQ multiplex PCR, and TCRdb's table has in-frame clones only and misses some. The data show fewer than 250,000 clones, 83% seen once. This sample stems from a study of blood T cell repertoires in COVID-19. Across the study: Samples came from the United States, Italy and Spain, spanning acute and convalescent COVID-19. T cells, B-cell-depleted T cells, or PBMCs supplied cDNA or gDNA.

The CDR3 spans 15 residues. CDR1 is MNHEY and CDR2 is SMNVEV in the germline V gene (reference sequence). Sequencing was performed on peripheral blood. This chain links TRBV27 with TRBJ1-5, with a possible D match to TRBD1 (5 bases). This receptor was obtained from a woman aged 40 to 50 with active or convalescent COVID-19. CDR3 region: CATSLGRYSNQPQHF. DNA of the CDR3: TGTGCTACCAGTTTGGGGCGTTATAGCAATCAGCCCCAGCATTTT.